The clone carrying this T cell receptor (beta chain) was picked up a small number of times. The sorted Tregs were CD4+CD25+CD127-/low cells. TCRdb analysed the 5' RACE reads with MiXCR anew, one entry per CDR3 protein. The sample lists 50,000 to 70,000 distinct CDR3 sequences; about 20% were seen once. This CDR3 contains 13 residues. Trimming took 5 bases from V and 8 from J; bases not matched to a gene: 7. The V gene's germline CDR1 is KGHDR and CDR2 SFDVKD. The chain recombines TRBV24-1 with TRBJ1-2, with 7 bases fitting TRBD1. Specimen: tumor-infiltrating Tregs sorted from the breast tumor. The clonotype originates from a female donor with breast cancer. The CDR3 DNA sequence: TGTGCCACCAGTGGTAGGCAGGGGGACGGCTACACCTTC. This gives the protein CATSGRQGDGYTF.